The subject of this entry is one T cell receptor (beta chain). Germline V gives CDR1 MNHEY, CDR2 SVGEGT. Trimming took 6 bases from V and 5 from J, leaving 13 bases between them. The CDR3 length is 13 residues. Categorization into cohorts depended on clinical history that participants reported. This sample is part of a study of blood T cell repertoires in COVID-19. Study as a whole: Nucleic acid was either cDNA or gDNA, and it came from T cells, B-cell-depleted T cells, or PBMCs.

Original analysis: Estimated nucleated cell counts came from reference gene primer amplification. TCRdb's table, derived via immunoSEQ multiplex PCR, lists solely in-frame clones and lacks some. The V and J calls and the clone size are those of that table, but D and trimming were determined from the DNA. The sample has fewer than 350,000 clones, approximately 90% seen once. The clonotype originates from a woman in her forties with acute COVID-19. Material: PBMCs or T cells enriched from blood (not recorded which). V and J are TRBV6-2 or TRBV6-3 and TRBJ2-5; possibly TRBD2 for D (6 bases). CDR3 region: CASSPWGVETQYF. The CDR3 region has the DNA TGTGCCAGCAGCCCGTGGGGGGTTGAGACCCAGTACTTC.